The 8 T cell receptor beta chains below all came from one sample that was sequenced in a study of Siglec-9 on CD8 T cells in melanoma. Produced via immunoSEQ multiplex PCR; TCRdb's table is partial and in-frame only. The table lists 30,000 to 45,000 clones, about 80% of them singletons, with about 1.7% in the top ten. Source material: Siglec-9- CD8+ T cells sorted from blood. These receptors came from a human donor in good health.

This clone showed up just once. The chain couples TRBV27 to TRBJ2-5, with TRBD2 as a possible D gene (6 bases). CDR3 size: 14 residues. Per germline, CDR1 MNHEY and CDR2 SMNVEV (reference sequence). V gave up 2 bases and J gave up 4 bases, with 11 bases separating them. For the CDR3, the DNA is TGTGCCAGCAGTTTACTCAGCGGGTCAGAGACCCAGTACTTC. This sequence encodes CASSLLSGSETQYF.

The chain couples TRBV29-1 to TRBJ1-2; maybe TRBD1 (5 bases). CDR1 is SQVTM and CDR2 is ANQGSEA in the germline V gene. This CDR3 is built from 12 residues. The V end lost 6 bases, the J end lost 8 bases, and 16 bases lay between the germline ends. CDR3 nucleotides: TGCAGCGTCGACAGTAGTTATTGGGGCTACACCTTC. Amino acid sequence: CSVDSSYWGYTF.

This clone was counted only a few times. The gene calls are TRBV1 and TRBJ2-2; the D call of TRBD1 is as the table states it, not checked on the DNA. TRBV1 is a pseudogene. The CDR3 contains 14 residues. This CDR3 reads CTSSLPMNTGELFF. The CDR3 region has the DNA TGCACCAGCAGCCTTCCCATGAACACCGGGGAGCTGTTTTTT.

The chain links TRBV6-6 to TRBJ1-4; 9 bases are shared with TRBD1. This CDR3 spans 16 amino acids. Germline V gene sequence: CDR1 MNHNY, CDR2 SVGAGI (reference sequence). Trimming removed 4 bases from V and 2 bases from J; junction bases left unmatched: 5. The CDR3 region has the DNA TGTGCCAGCAGTTCACAGGGGGCAGTGACTAATGAAAAACTGTTTTTT. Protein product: CASSSQGAVTNEKLFF.

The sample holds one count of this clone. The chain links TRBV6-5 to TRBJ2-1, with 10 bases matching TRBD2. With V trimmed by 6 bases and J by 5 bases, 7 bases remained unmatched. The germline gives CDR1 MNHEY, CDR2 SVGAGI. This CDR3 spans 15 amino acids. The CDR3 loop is CASSLSGRADNEQFF. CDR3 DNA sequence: TGTGCCAGCAGCCTGAGCGGGAGGGCTGACAATGAGCAGTTCTTC.

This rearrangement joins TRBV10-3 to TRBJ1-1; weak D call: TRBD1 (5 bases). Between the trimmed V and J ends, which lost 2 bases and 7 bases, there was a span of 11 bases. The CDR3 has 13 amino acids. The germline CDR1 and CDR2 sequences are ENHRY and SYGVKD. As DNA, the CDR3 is TGTGCCATCAGTGAGACAAGAGGGGATGAAGCTTTCTTT. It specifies CAISETRGDEAFF.

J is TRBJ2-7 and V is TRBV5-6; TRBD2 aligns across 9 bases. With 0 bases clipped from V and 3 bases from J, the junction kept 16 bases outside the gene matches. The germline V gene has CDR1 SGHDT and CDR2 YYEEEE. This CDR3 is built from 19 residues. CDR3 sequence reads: CASSLGSLAGSFFIYEQYF. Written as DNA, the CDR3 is TGTGCCAGCAGCTTGGGTTCCCTAGCGGGATCATTTTTTATCTACGAGCAGTACTTC. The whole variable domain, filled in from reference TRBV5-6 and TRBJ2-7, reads DAGVTQSPTHLIKTRGQQVTLRCSPKSGHDTVSWYQQALGQGPQFIFQYYEEEERQRGNFPDRFSGHQFPNYSSELNVNALLLGDSALYLCASSLGSLAGSFFIYEQYFGPGTRLTVT.

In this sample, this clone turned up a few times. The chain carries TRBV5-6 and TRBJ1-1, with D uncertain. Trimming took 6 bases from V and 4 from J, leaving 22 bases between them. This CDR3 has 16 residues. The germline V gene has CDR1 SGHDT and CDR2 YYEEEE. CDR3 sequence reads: CASTPISSEVSTEAFF. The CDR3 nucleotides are TGTGCCAGCACCCCCATTAGCTCGGAGGTGAGCACTGAAGCTTTCTTT. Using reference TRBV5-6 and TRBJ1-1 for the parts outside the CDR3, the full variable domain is DAGVTQSPTHLIKTRGQQVTLRCSPKSGHDTVSWYQQALGQGPQFIFQYYEEEERQRGNFPDRFSGHQFPNYSSELNVNALLLGDSALYLCASTPISSEVSTEAFFGQGTRLTVV.